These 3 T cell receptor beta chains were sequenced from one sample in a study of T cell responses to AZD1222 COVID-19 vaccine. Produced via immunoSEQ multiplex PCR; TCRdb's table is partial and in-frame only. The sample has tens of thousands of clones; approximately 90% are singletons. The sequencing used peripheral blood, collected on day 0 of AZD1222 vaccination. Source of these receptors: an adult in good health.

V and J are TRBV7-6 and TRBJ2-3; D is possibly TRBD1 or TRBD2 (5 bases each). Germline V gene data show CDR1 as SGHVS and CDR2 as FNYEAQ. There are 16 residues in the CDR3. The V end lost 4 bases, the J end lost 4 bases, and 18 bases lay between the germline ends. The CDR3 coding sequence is TGTGCCAGCAGCTCCCAGGGCCAGTTGGGAGCAGATACGCAGTATTTT. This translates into CASSSQGQLGADTQYF.

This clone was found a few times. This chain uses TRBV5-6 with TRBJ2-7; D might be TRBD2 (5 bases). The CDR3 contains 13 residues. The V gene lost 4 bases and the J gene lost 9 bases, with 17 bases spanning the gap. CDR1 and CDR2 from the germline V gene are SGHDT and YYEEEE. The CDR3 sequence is CASSPKEGRGQYF. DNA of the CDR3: TGTGCCAGCAGCCCCAAAGAGGGTCGCGGGCAGTACTTC.

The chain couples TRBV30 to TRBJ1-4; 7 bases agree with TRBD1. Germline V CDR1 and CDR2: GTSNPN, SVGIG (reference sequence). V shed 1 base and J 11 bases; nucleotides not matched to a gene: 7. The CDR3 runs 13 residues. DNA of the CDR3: TGTGCCTGGAGTGCGGGACAGTTCATGAAACTGTTTTTT. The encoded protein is CAWSAGQFMKLFF.